This TCR beta chain was recorded in a study of T cell clones after liver transplantation. The CDR3 consists of 15 residues. Trimming left V 8 bases short and J 0 bases short, with 14 bases between. The V gene's germline CDR1 is WSHSY and CDR2 SAAADI. The table came from immunoSEQ multiplex PCR; TCRdb's copy has only in-frame clones and leaves some out. The sample yields roughly 70,000 clones, roughly 90% seen once. The chain is built from TRBV10-2 and TRBJ1-3, with D possibly being TRBD1 (5 bases). This receptor was obtained from a human donor who received a liver transplant. The specimen was CD4+ T cells from blood, collected before liver transplant. CDR3 loop: CASWDLRSSGNTIYF. The CDR3 region has the DNA TGCGCCAGCTGGGACCTCCGGAGCTCTGGAAACACCATATATTTT.